This T cell receptor (beta chain) was sequenced for a study of T cell responses to AZD1222 COVID-19 vaccine. Libraries were prepared by immunoSEQ multiplex PCR; TCRdb keeps only in-frame clonotypes and omits some of them. Of 140,000 to 150,000 clones detected, approximately 85% appear once; the ten largest clones hold 3.5% to 5%. This clone has more than one count but fewer than ten. The V gene lost 5 bases and the J gene lost 5 bases, with 13 bases spanning the gap. CDR1 and CDR2 (germline): SGHTA, FQGTGA. The CDR3 runs to 14 residues. The TCR was taken from an adult in good health. The chain couples TRBV7-3 to TRBJ2-1; a possible D gene is TRBD2 (7 bases). The starting material was peripheral blood, obtained on day 0 of MenACWY control vaccination. CDR3 bases: TGTGCCAGCAGCCTCGTAGGGGGGGACAATGAGCAGTTCTTC. Encoded protein: CASSLVGGDNEQFF.